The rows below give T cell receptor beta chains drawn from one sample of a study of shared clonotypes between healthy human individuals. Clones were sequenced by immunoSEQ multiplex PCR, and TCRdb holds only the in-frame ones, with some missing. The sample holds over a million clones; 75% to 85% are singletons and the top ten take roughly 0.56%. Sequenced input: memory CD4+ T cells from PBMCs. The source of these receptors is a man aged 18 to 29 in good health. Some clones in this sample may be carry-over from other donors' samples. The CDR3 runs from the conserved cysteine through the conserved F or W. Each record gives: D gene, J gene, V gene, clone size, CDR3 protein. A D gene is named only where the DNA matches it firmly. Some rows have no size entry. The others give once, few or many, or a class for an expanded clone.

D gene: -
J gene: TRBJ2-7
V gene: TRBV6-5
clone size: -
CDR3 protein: CASSDPRAYEQYF

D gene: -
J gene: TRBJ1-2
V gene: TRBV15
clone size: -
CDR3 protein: CATSRQEGQNYGYTF

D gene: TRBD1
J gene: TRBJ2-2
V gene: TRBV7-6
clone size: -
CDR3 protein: CASSPGQLNTGELFF

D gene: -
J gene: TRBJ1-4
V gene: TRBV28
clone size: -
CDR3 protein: CASSNSGTDEKLFF

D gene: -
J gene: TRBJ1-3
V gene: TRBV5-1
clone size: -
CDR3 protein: CASSSAGFGNSGNTIYF

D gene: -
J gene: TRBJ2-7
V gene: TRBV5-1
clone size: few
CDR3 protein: CASSPTSSLGEQYF

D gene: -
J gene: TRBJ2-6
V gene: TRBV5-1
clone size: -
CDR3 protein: CASSHTVVGANVLTF

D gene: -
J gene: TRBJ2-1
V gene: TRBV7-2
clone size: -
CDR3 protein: CASSLAGRLNEQFF

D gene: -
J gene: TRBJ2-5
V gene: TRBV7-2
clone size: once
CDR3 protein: CASSFRAQETQYF

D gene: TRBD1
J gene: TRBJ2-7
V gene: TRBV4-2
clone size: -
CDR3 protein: CASSRTTGSSYEQYF

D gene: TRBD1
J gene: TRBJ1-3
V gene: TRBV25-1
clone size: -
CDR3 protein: CASSAVGRGISSGNTIYF

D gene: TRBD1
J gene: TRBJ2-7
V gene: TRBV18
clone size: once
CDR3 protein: CASSHRGSYEQYF

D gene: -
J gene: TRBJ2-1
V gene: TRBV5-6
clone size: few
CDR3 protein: CASSLVLGEGYNEQFF

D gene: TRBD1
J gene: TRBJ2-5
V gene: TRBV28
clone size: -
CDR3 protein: CASTSDRHNQETQYF

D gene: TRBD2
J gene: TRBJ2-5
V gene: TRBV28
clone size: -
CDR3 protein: CASGLAGSQETQYF

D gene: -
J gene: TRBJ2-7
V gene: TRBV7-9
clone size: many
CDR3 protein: CASSSQGYEQYF

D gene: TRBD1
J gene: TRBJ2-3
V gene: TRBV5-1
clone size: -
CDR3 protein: CASSRTGGRTDTQYF

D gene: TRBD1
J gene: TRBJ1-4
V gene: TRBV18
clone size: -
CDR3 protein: CASSPTGVATNEKLFF

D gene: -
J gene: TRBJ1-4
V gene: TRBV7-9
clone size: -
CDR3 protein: CASSWGTVANEKLFF

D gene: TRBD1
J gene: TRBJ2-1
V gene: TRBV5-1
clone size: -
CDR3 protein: CASSSNLGQAVNEQFF

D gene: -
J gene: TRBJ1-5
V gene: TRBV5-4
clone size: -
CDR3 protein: CASSLYNQPQHF

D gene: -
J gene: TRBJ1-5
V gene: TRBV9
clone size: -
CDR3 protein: CASSVEGLGNQPQHF

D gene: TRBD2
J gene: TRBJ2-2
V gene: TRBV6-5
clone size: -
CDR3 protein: CASRLAGVNTGELFF

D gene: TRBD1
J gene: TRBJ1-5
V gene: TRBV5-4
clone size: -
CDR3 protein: CASSSGQGDNQPQHF

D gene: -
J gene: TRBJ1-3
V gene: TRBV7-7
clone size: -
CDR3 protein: CASSLHPGNTIYF

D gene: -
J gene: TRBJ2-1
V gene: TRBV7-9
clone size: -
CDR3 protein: CASSPRGSSNEQFF

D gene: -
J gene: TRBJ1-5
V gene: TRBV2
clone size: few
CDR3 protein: CASSGPGGGNQPQHF

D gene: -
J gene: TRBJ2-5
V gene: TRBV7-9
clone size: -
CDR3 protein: CASSFEVSRTQYF

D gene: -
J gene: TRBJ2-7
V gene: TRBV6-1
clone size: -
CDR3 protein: CASSGGWDSIGAQDEQYF

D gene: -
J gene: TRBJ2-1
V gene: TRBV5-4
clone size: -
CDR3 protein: CASSVQASEPEQFF

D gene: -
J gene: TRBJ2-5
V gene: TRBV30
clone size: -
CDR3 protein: CAWSSRDTQEETQYF

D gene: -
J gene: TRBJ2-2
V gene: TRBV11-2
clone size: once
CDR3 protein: CASSLGVGRETGELFF

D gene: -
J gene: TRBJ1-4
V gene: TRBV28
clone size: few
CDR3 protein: CASSLTDTNEKLFF

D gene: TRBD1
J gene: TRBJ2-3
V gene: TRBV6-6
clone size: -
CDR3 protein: CASSYGTGGADTQYF

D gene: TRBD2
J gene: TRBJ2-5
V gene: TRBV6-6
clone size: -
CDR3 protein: CASSYGGVGETQYF

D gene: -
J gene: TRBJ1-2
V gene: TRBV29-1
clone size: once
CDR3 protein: CSGLGARDDYGYTF

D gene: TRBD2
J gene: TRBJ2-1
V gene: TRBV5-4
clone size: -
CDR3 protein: CAMGPGLAGGQYEQFF

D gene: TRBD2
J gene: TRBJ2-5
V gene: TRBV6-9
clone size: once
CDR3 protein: CASSYPPVPASGKQETQYF

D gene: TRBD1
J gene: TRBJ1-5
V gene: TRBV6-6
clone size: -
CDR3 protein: CASSLRTGYQPQHF

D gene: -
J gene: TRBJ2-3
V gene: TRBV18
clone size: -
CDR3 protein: CASSPRAEADTQYF